Each of the 28 T cell receptor beta chains below was sequenced from the same sample in a study of blood T cells in healthy people across ages. PCR was performed a second time for about 6 to 12 cycles using a sample-barcoded 5' primer and a J-beta primer mix. TCRdb independently ran MiXCR on the 5' RACE reads; one entry per CDR3 protein. The table includes some 920,000 distinct CDR3 sequences, roughly 51% detected once. The sample was blood. The receptors originated from a woman aged 60-75 years in good health.

J is TRBJ1-4 and V is TRBV4-1, with D possibly being TRBD1 (5 bases). The CDR3 covers 15 residues. Trimming removed 0 bases from V and 7 bases from J, with 12 bases in between. In germline, CDR1 is MGHRA, CDR2 YSYEKL. The CDR3 bases are TGCGCCAGCAGCCAAGATCAGAGGGGAGGTGAAAAACTGTTTTTT. This sequence encodes CASSQDQRGGEKLFF.

This clonotype came up a few times. V is TRBV13 and J is TRBJ1-6; possibly TRBD1 for D (6 bases). Germline V CDR1 and CDR2: PRHDT, FYEKMQ (reference sequence). The CDR3 has 15 amino acids. Trimming cost V 4 bases and J 10 bases, with 17 bases left between them. The CDR3: CASSSWGGGDSPLHF. The CDR3 DNA sequence: TGTGCCAGCAGCTCTTGGGGGGGCGGCGACTCACCCCTCCACTTT.

In nucleotides, the CDR3 is TGTGCCAGCAGTTACAGCCACCTTTATAATTCACCCCTCCACTTT. Amino acids: CASSYSHLYNSPLHF. The V gene is TRBV6-5, the J gene TRBJ1-6, with D unclear. Trimming removed 2 bases at V and 4 bases at J, with 9 bases between. The CDR3 covers 15 residues. Germline CDR1 is MNHEY and CDR2 is SVGAGI.

The chain joins TRBV27 to TRBJ2-7; TRBD1 matches at 7 bases. The V gene's germline CDR1 is MNHEY and CDR2 SMNVEV (reference sequence). V lost 3 bases to trimming and J lost 6 bases; unmatched junction nucleotides: 8. The CDR3 has 14 residues. Written as DNA, the CDR3 is TGTGCCAGCAGTTTCCTGACCCCAGGGGGCGAGCAGTACTTC. Its protein is CASSFLTPGGEQYF.

The chain joins TRBV5-6 to TRBJ2-5, with 9 bases identical to TRBD2. Gene TRBJ2-7 matches the end of the DNA better, so the J call may be wrong. This CDR3 comprises 16 residues. Germline CDR1 reads SGHDT; CDR2 reads YYEEEE. CDR3 DNA: TGTGCCAGCAGCTTGGGGAGAAGACTAGCGGCCGACGAGCAGTACTTC. Residues: CASSLGRRLAADEQYF.

This clonotype was detected only a few times. This chain joins TRBV7-2 and TRBJ1-5; the D gene is possibly TRBD1 (6 bases). CDR1 and CDR2 from the germline V gene are SGHTA and FQGNSA. CDR3 size: 15 residues. V was cut by 3 bases and J by 7 bases, with 16 bases left in between. The DNA for the CDR3 is TGTGCCAGCAGCTTGTATAGGGGGGCTGGGCAGCCCCAGCATTTT. As protein: CASSLYRGAGQPQHF.

This chain links TRBV28 with TRBJ2-7; 15 bases map to TRBD2. Per germline, CDR1 MDHEN and CDR2 SYDVKM. The CDR3 extends over 16 amino acids. J lost 6 bases, V lost 4 bases, and 7 bases had no gene match. CDR3 protein: CASSSAGLAGGGEQYF. CDR3 DNA: TGTGCCAGCAGTTCTGCTGGACTAGCGGGAGGGGGCGAGCAGTACTTC.

J is TRBJ2-5 and V is TRBV1; the table's TRBD2 call for D was not verified on the DNA. TRBV1 is classified as a pseudogene. The CDR3 totals 16 residues. The CDR3 reads CTSSQVSGRAYNEQYF. Written as DNA, the CDR3 is TGCACCAGCAGCCAAGTTAGCGGGAGGGCCTACAATGAGCAGTACTTC.

A few counts support this clonotype. This chain links TRBV27 with TRBJ2-5; D remains unclear. Germline lookup yields CDR1 MNHEY and CDR2 SMNVEV (reference sequence). The CDR3 spans 15 residues. Trimming took 4 bases from V and 0 from J, leaving 12 bases between them. The CDR3 protein is CASSWVRIYQETQYF. The DNA for the CDR3 is TGTGCCAGCAGTTGGGTTCGGATTTACCAAGAGACCCAGTACTTC.

V is TRBV4-2 and J is TRBJ2-2, with 10 bases fitting TRBD2. Losses at the gene ends were 1 base for V and 7 bases for J; bases not matched to a gene: 0. The CDR3 sequence is 14 residues long. The germline V gene has CDR1 LGHNA and CDR2 YNFKEQ. The CDR3: CASSQGLAGGELFF. The CDR3 DNA is TGTGCCAGCAGCCAAGGACTAGCGGGCGGGGAGCTGTTTTTT.

About this clonotype itself: A junction end diverges from the germline sequence, so it may reflect a read error. The V call is TRBV5-1, the J call TRBJ2-3; the D gene is possibly TRBD1 (6 bases). Per germline, CDR1 SGHRS and CDR2 YFSETQ. The CDR3 runs 14 residues. CDR3: CASGLDSNTDTQYF. CDR3 bases: TGCGCCAGCGGCTTGGACAGTAACACAGATACGCAGTATTTT.

This clonotype was seen a few times. The chain joins TRBV7-2 to TRBJ2-7; 10 bases agree with TRBD2. There are 18 residues in the CDR3. Germline-derived CDR1 and CDR2 are SGHTA and FQGNSA. V lost 0 bases and J lost 3; bases outside the gene matches: 11. For the CDR3, the DNA is TGTGCCAGCAGCTTAGCTAGCGGGGGGTTGGGTACATACTACGAGCAGTACTTC. The encoded protein is CASSLASGGLGTYYEQYF.

In this sample, this clonotype turned up a few times. The rearrangement joins TRBV12-3 or TRBV12-4 to TRBJ1-1, with 7 bases that match TRBD1. The CDR3 has 16 residues. With 4 bases clipped from V and 0 bases from J, the junction kept 8 bases outside the gene matches. As DNA, the CDR3 is TGTGCCAGCAGTTATCGCGCAGACAGGGTGAACACTGAAGCTTTCTTT. It encodes CASSYRADRVNTEAFF.

V gene TRBV28 combines with J gene TRBJ2-7; a weak D match, TRBD2 (6 bases). The CDR3 has 13 residues. CDR1 and CDR2 from the germline V gene are MDHEN and SYDVKM. V was clipped by 3 bases and J by 8 bases, with 14 bases between them. The CDR3 here is CASSLAPGRQQYF. The CDR3 nucleotides are TGTGCCAGCAGTTTGGCCCCAGGGAGGCAGCAGTACTTC. The complete variable domain, with remaining parts taken from reference TRBV28 and TRBJ2-7, reads DVKVTQSSRYLVKRTGEKVFLECVQDMDHENMFWYRQDPGLGLRLIYFSYDVKMKEKGDIPEGYSVSREKKERFSLILESASTNQTSMYLCASSLAPGRQQYFGPGTRLTVT.

In this sample, this clonotype turned up a few times. A much larger clone lies one base from this, so it may be a read error. The J gene is TRBJ2-7, the V gene TRBV6-2 or TRBV6-3; TRBD2 matches at 9 bases. The CDR3 has 14 residues. Germline V CDR1 and CDR2: MNHEY, SVGEGT. The CDR3 protein is CASSRSGRIYKQYF. For the CDR3, the DNA is TGTGCCAGCAGCCGTAGCGGGAGAATCTACAAGCAGTACTTC.

This clonotype was seen a few times. The chain combines TRBV7-2 with TRBJ1-6; D unclear. This CDR3 spans 15 amino acids. CDR1 is SGHTA and CDR2 is FQGNSA in the germline V gene. V lost 8 bases and J 13 bases, leaving 24 bases between the germline ends. The CDR3 spells CASGQETAAIHPLHF. In DNA, the CDR3 is TGTGCCAGCGGTCAAGAAACAGCCGCAATTCACCCCCTCCACTTT.

This clonotype showed up just a few times. The chain links TRBV29-1 to TRBJ1-2; 10 nucleotides line up with TRBD1. Germline CDR1 is SQVTM and CDR2 is ANQGSEA. With 7 bases clipped from V and 7 bases from J, the junction kept 9 bases outside the gene matches. The CDR3 spans 13 residues. The CDR3 sequence is CSGRQGAETGYTF. CDR3 sequence (DNA): TGCAGCGGCAGACAGGGGGCGGAAACTGGCTACACCTTC.

This clonotype has just a few counts. The CDR3 spells CASSKGQFMTYEQYF. The CDR3 DNA follows: TGTGCCAGCAGCAAGGGACAGTTTATGACCTACGAGCAGTACTTC. The V gene is TRBV21-1, the J gene TRBJ2-7; TRBD1 is taken as the D call from the table, unchecked against the DNA. TRBV21-1 is labeled a pseudogene. CDR3 length: 15 residues.

The sample holds one count of this clonotype. The chain has TRBV27 and TRBJ1-2; TRBD1 aligns across 10 bases. The CDR3 is 13 amino acids. V shed 7 bases and J 6 bases; nucleotides not matched to a gene: 5. Germline V CDR1 and CDR2: MNHEY, SMNVEV (reference sequence). For the CDR3, the DNA is TGTGCCAGCACTTCGGACAGGGGGGATGGCTACACCTTC. As protein: CASTSDRGDGYTF.

V usage is TRBV18 and J usage is TRBJ2-3; 8 nucleotides line up with TRBD2. The CDR3 covers 16 residues. From germline, CDR1 is KGHSH and CDR2 LQKENI. The trim removed 1 base at V and 2 bases at J, leaving 5 bases unmatched. DNA for the CDR3: TGTGCCAGCTCACCACGGTTGACTAGCGACACAGATACGCAGTATTTT. The encoded protein is CASSPRLTSDTDTQYF.

A few counts support this clonotype. CDR3 nucleotides: TGTGCCAGCAGTTATGCTAGGGGCGAAAACTATGGCTACACCTTC. This encodes CASSYARGENYGYTF. This rearrangement joins TRBV6-6 to TRBJ1-2, with D possibly being TRBD1 (5 bases). Germline values: CDR1 MNHNY, CDR2 SVGAGI (reference sequence). CDR3 size: 15 residues. V lost 3 bases to trimming and J lost 2 bases, with 13 bases between them.

This clonotype was counted a few times. This sequence joins TRBV12-3 or TRBV12-4 and TRBJ2-4; D is undetermined. Trimming cost V 7 bases and J 3 bases, with 4 bases left between them. The CDR3 contains 11 residues. The CDR3 nucleotides are TGTGCCAGCACGGACAAAAACATTCAGTACTTC. Translation: CASTDKNIQYF.

The chain carries TRBV29-1 and TRBJ1-6, with 10 nucleotides matching TRBD1. Germline trimming cut 4 bases from V and 11 bases from J; bases unmatched to any gene: 2. The length of the CDR3 is 12 residues. Germline values: CDR1 SQVTM, CDR2 ANQGSEA. The CDR3 sequence: CSVGTGGTPLHF. The CDR3 nucleotides are TGCAGCGTTGGGACAGGGGGGACACCCCTCCACTTT.

The chain uses TRBV4-2 and TRBJ2-5; the D gene could be TRBD1 or TRBD2 (5 bases each). CDR1 is LGHNA, CDR2 YNFKEQ, per germline. Trimming shortened V by 2 bases and J by 7 bases, and 11 bases separated the two germline ends. The CDR3 covers 13 residues. CDR3 residues: CASSQPGPGTQYF. The CDR3 nucleotides read TGTGCCAGCAGCCAACCGGGACCCGGGACCCAGTACTTC.

The chain combines TRBV20-1 with TRBJ2-7, with unresolved D. V gave up 5 bases and J gave up 7 bases, with 12 bases separating them. The CDR3 covers 11 residues. Per the germline V gene, CDR1 is DFQATT and CDR2 is SNEGSKA (reference sequence). CDR3 nucleotide sequence: TGCAGTGCTCGTGAATCGTGGGAGCAGTACTTC. Its translation is CSARESWEQYF.

This chain links TRBV28 with TRBJ1-2; D is ambiguous. From germline, CDR1 is MDHEN and CDR2 SYDVKM. There are 12 residues in the CDR3. The ends were cut back, 10 bases at V and 0 bases at J, with 9 bases in the middle. This chain's CDR3 is CAIQRPNYGYTF. CDR3 nucleotides: TGTGCCATACAGAGACCTAACTATGGCTACACCTTC.

The V call is TRBV2, the J call TRBJ2-5; D may match TRBD1 or TRBD2 (5 bases each). Deletions cut 7 bases from V and 2 bases from J, with 14 bases between. Germline values: CDR1 SNHLY, CDR2 FYNNEI. The CDR3 runs 14 residues. CDR3 bases: TGTGCCAGCAAGTCGGGGCGTACACAAGAGACCCAGTACTTC. Translated, it gives CASKSGRTQETQYF.

The chain has TRBV7-2 and TRBJ1-2; D is ambiguous. The germline V gene has CDR1 SGHTA and CDR2 FQGNSA. The CDR3 loop spans 15 amino acids. Between the trimmed V and J ends, which lost 2 bases and 1 base, there was a span of 11 bases. The CDR3 nucleotides are TGTGCCAGCAGCTTATCAGGTTCTTTTAACTATGGCTACACCTTC. Residues: CASSLSGSFNYGYTF.